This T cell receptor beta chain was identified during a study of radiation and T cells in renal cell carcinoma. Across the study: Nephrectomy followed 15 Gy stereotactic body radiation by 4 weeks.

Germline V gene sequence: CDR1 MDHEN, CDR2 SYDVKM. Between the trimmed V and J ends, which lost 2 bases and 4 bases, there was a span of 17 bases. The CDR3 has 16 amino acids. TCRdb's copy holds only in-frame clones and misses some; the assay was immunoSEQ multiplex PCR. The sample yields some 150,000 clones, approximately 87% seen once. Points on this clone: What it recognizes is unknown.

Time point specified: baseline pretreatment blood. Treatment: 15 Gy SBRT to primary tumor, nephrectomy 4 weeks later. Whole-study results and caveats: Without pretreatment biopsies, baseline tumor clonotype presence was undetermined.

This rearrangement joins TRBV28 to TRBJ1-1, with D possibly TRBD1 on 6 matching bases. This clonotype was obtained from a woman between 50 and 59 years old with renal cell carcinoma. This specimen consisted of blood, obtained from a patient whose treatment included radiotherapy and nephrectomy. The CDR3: CASSLVSGVGGTEAFF. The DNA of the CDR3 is TGTGCCAGCAGTTTAGTATCAGGGGTTGGGGGCACTGAAGCTTTCTTT.